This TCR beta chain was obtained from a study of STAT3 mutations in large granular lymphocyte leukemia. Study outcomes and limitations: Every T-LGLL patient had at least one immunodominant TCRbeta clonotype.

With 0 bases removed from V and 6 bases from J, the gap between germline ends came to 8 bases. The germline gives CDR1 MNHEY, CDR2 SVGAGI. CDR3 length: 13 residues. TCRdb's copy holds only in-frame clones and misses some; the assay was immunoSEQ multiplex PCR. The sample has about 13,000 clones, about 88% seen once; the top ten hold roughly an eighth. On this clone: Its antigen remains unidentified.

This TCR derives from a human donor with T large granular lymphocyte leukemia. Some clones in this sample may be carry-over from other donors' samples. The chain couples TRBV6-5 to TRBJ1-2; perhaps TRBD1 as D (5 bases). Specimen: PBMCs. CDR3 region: CASSYSPGDGYTF. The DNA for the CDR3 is TGTGCCAGCAGTTACTCCCCGGGGGATGGCTACACCTTC.